This is a list of T cell receptor beta chains from one sample in a study of cytomegalovirus exposure and HLA in healthy donors. Sequenced by immunoSEQ multiplex PCR; TCRdb stores in-frame clones only, minus some. The profile covers approximately 150,000 clones, with 77% appearing a single time and less than 9% taken by the ten largest. Sequenced sample: PBMCs. Receptors were obtained from a male donor in good health and CMV-seropositive. Each CDR3 is given with its conserved first and last residue. D genes are given only for firm matches. Clone size is stated in some rows and not others, as once, few, many or a class when expanded.

CASSLEVAGVYGYTF	TGCGCCAGCAGCTTGGAAGTGGCAGGGGTCTATGGCTACACCTTC	TRBJ1-2	NA	TRBV5-1	NA
CASKPGQGVNTQYF	TGCGCCAGCAAGCCGGGACAGGGAGTAAATACGCAGTATTTT	TRBJ2-3	TRBD1	TRBV10-2	NA
CASSQSFGQETQYF	TGCGCCAGCAGCCAGAGTTTTGGCCAAGAGACCCAGTACTTC	TRBJ2-5	NA	TRBV4-1	NA
CASRSEAGTEETQYF	TGTGCCAGCAGATCAGAGGCCGGGACAGAAGAGACCCAGTACTTC	TRBJ2-5	TRBD1	TRBV5-4	NA
CASSLLGGGRDEQYF	TGTGCCAGCAGCTTGCTTGGCGGGGGGCGGGACGAGCAGTACTTC	TRBJ2-7	TRBD2	TRBV5-6	NA
CASSYTKQGYTEAFF	TGTGCCAGCAGTTACACAAAACAGGGGTACACTGAAGCTTTCTTT	TRBJ1-1	TRBD1	TRBV6-5	few
CASSSTTRVEQYF	TGTGCCAGCAGCTCAACGACTAGGGTCGAGCAGTACTTC	TRBJ2-7	NA	TRBV14	NA
CASSLGGGPSSYEQYF	TGTGCCAGCAGCTTGGGAGGCGGCCCGAGCTCCTACGAGCAGTACTTC	TRBJ2-7	NA	TRBV5-6	NA
CASTLTPGGLNTEAFF	TGTGCCAGCACCCTAACACCCGGGGGACTGAACACTGAAGCTTTCTTT	TRBJ1-1	NA	TRBV9	NA
CASSIMYTEAFF	TGTGCCAGTAGTATTATGTACACTGAAGCTTTCTTT	TRBJ1-1	NA	TRBV19	NA
CASSAYTDTQYF	TGTGCCAGCAGCGCCTACACAGATACGCAGTATTTT	TRBJ2-3	NA	TRBV9	NA
CASSSDSSPLHF	TGTGCCAGCAGTTCCGACTCGTCACCCCTCCACTTT	TRBJ1-6	NA	TRBV5-4	NA
CASSITRATEAFF	TGTGCCAGTAGTATCACTAGGGCCACTGAAGCTTTCTTT	TRBJ1-1	NA	TRBV19	NA
CASSTGGSADTQYF	TGCGCCAGCAGCACCGGGGGTAGCGCAGATACGCAGTATTTT	TRBJ2-3	NA	TRBV5-1	NA
CASSRTGAEAFF	TGTGCCAGTAGTAGAACAGGGGCTGAAGCTTTCTTT	TRBJ1-1	TRBD1	TRBV19	NA
CAIRVAGISSYEQYF	TGTGCCATCAGGGTAGCGGGGATCAGCTCCTACGAGCAGTACTTC	TRBJ2-7	TRBD2	TRBV10-3	NA
CASSYSLGRSYEQYF	TGTGCCAGCAGTTACTCCTTAGGGAGATCCTACGAGCAGTACTTC	TRBJ2-7	NA	TRBV6-5	few
CASRRTGGGSYEQYF	TGTGCCAGCAGGCGGACAGGGGGGGGGTCCTACGAGCAGTACTTC	TRBJ2-7	TRBD1	TRBV14	once
CASRTQSTQGPYEQYF	TGTGCCAGCAGAACCCAAAGCACTCAGGGGCCCTACGAGCAGTACTTC	TRBJ2-7	NA	TRBV7-2	few
CASSQEGGLAGGSTQYF	TGCGCCAGCAGCCAAGAGGGGGGACTAGCGGGGGGAAGTACGCAGTATTTT	TRBJ2-3	TRBD2	TRBV4-3	NA
CASSMGQGPTEQFF	TGTGCCAGTAGTATGGGACAGGGTCCCACTGAGCAGTTCTTC	TRBJ2-1	TRBD1	TRBV19	NA
CSSSHTGDGYTF	TGTTCCAGCAGCCATACAGGGGACGGCTACACCTTC	TRBJ1-2	TRBD1	TRBV7-9	NA
CASSLTSVGRSPLHF	TGTGCCAGCAGCTTAACATCCGTGGGCCGCTCACCCCTCCACTTT	TRBJ1-6	NA	TRBV7-2	NA
CASIGQDLSYEQYF	TGTGCCAGCATTGGACAGGACCTCTCCTACGAGCAGTACTTC	TRBJ2-7	TRBD1	TRBV6-5	NA
CSSRSGQGPSNEKLFF	TGTTCCAGCCGATCGGGACAGGGTCCTTCTAATGAAAAACTGTTTTTT	TRBJ1-4	TRBD1	TRBV7-9	NA
CASSLEQVGYGYTF	TGTGCCAGCAGCTTGGAACAGGTGGGGTATGGCTACACCTTC	TRBJ1-2	NA	TRBV5-6	NA
CASSGTSGGPNEQFF	TGTGCCAGCAGCGGGACTAGCGGGGGGCCTAATGAGCAGTTCTTC	TRBJ2-1	TRBD2	TRBV7-9	NA
CASSSDGGTGMGGYTF	TGCGCCAGCAGCTCGGACGGCGGGACAGGGATGGGAGGCTACACCTTC	TRBJ1-2	TRBD1	TRBV5-1	NA
CAISGNSGYTF	TGTGCCATCAGCGGTAACAGTGGCTACACCTTC	TRBJ1-2	NA	TRBV10-3	NA
CASSNRQGRGYTF	TGTGCCAGCAGCAACAGACAGGGTCGGGGCTACACCTTC	TRBJ1-2	TRBD1	TRBV11-1	NA
CASSLVVRGNTEAFF	TGTGCCAGCAGCTTGGTTGTCAGGGGGAACACTGAAGCTTTCTTT	TRBJ1-1	NA	TRBV5-4	NA
CAWSGLGSLTGLSYNEQFF	TGTGCCTGGAGCGGGTTAGGGTCCCTGACAGGCCTCTCCTACAATGAGCAGTTCTTC	TRBJ2-1	NA	TRBV30	NA
CASSYGFQETQYF	TGTGCCAGCAGCTACGGGTTCCAAGAGACCCAGTACTTC	TRBJ2-5	NA	TRBV11-3	NA
CASSRRGGANYGYTF	TGTGCCAGCAGCCGACGGGGGGGCGCGAACTATGGCTACACCTTC	TRBJ1-2	NA	TRBV7-9	NA
CASLSHSGNTIYF	TGTGCCAGCTTATCACACTCTGGAAACACCATATATTTT	TRBJ1-3	NA	TRBV6-5	NA
CASSEGTGGRYGYTF	TGCGCCAGCAGTGAGGGGACAGGGGGGCGGTATGGCTACACCTTC	TRBJ1-2	TRBD1	TRBV10-2	NA
CASSQTRQSPSTF	TGCGCCAGCAGCCAGACCCGACAGTCTCCTAGCACCTTC	TRBJ1-2	NA	TRBV4-1	NA
CAWRTGYRYEQYF	TGTGCCTGGAGGACAGGGTATCGGTACGAGCAGTACTTC	TRBJ2-7	TRBD1	TRBV30	NA
CASSRPRDRGHEQYF	TGTGCCAGCAGCCGGCCTAGGGACAGGGGCCACGAGCAGTACTTC	TRBJ2-7	TRBD1	TRBV13	NA
CASIQPGGTYSNQPQHF	TGTGCCAGCATTCAACCCGGGGGGACTTATAGCAATCAGCCCCAGCATTTT	TRBJ1-5	NA	TRBV28	NA
CASSSIGDTEAFF	TGTGCCAGCAGCAGCATCGGGGACACTGAAGCTTTCTTT	TRBJ1-1	NA	TRBV7-9	NA
CASGFSRAGSDEQFF	TGTGCTAGTGGTTTCTCTAGGGCGGGATCCGATGAGCAGTTCTTC	TRBJ2-1	NA	TRBV12-5	NA
CATSEGTGTGYQPQHF	TGTGCCACCAGCGAGGGAACCGGGACAGGCTATCAGCCCCAGCATTTT	TRBJ1-5	TRBD1	TRBV15	NA
CASSSPAGPPYEQYF	TGTGCCAGCAGCTCCCCTGCGGGGCCTCCCTACGAGCAGTACTTC	TRBJ2-7	NA	TRBV7-9	few
CSSSPQGFEQFF	TGTTCCAGCAGCCCTCAGGGGTTTGAGCAGTTCTTC	TRBJ2-1	NA	TRBV7-9	NA
CASSPGLGRAQYF	TGTGCCAGCTCACCGGGACTAGGGCGGGCCCAGTACTTC	TRBJ2-5	TRBD2	TRBV6-6	NA